A single sample is the source of the 24 T cell receptor beta chains below, sequenced in a study of radiation and T cells in renal cell carcinoma. Clones were sequenced by immunoSEQ multiplex PCR, and TCRdb holds only the in-frame ones, with some missing. The data show around 100,000 clones, 65% to 90% seen once. Sample time point: blood 4 weeks post-SBRT, at nephrectomy. Treatment here: 15 Gy SBRT to primary tumor, nephrectomy 4 weeks later. Sequencing was performed on blood, taken from a patient whose treatment included radiotherapy and nephrectomy. Receptors were obtained from a man aged 55 to 69 with renal cell carcinoma.

This clone was counted once. This chain connects TRBV21-1 to TRBJ1-5; the table names TRBD1, a call not compared with the DNA. TRBV21-1 is listed as a pseudogene. The length of the CDR3 is 15 residues. Written as DNA, the CDR3 is TGTGCCAGCAGCAAAGAAGGACAGGGCAATCAGCCCCAGCATTTT. Translating it yields CASSKEGQGNQPQHF.

V is TRBV11-3 and J is TRBJ2-5, with a weak D call TRBD2 (6 bases). Trimming left V 2 bases short and J 8 bases short, with 12 bases between. This CDR3 region has 13 residues. Germline V CDR1 and CDR2: SGHNT, YENEEA. The CDR3 DNA follows: TGTGCCAGCAGCTTACTGGGGGGAGGAACCCAGTACTTC. Residues: CASSLLGGGTQYF. Complete variable domain (other parts from reference TRBV11-3 and TRBJ2-5): EAGVVQSPRYKIIEKKQPVAFWCNPISGHNTLYWYLQNLGQGPELLIRYENEEAVDDSQLPKDRFSAERLKGVDSTLKIQPAELGDSAVYLCASSLLGGGTQYFGPGTRLLVL.

V usage is TRBV15 and J usage is TRBJ2-2, with 9 bases fitting TRBD2. Germline values: CDR1 LNHNV, CDR2 YYDKDF (reference sequence). The V gene end was trimmed by 2 bases and the J gene end by 5 bases; junction bases not matched to a gene: 6. The CDR3 length is 16 residues. The CDR3 DNA follows: TGTGCCACCAGCAGACGGACTAGCGCCCCGACCGGGGAGCTGTTTTTT. Its translation is CATSRRTSAPTGELFF.

The J gene is TRBJ2-1, the V gene TRBV7-9, with 11 bases lining up with TRBD2. The CDR3 has 16 amino acids. From germline, CDR1 is SEHNR and CDR2 FQNEAQ (reference sequence). Trimming at V came to 5 bases and at J to 4 bases, leaving 7 bases not matched to a gene. CDR3 sequence: CASSLRTSGLYNEQFF. CDR3 nucleotide sequence: TGTGCCAGCAGCCTCCGGACTAGCGGGTTGTACAATGAGCAGTTCTTC.

This clone has just one count. The V gene is TRBV5-8, the J gene TRBJ2-5; TRBD2 agrees at 7 bases. The length of the CDR3 is 17 residues. CDR1 and CDR2 from the germline V gene are SGHTS and YDEGEE. J gave up 2 bases and V 3 bases, and 13 bases lay outside the gene matches. In DNA, the CDR3 is TGTGCCAGCAGCTCCGGGACTATGAGTTTCCTTCAAGAGACCCAGTACTTC. It translates to CASSSGTMSFLQETQYF.

The rearrangement uses TRBV27 and TRBJ2-7; TRBD1 matches 10 bases. This CDR3 is 14 amino acids long. The V gene's germline CDR1 is MNHEY and CDR2 SMNVEV (reference sequence). The ends lost 2 bases at V and 2 bases at J; junction bases unmatched: 0. This chain's CDR3 is CASSLGTGAYEQYF. In DNA, the CDR3 is TGTGCCAGCAGTTTAGGGACAGGGGCCTACGAGCAGTACTTC.

The genes are TRBV7-9 and TRBJ1-2; D gene unclear. Germline CDR1 and CDR2: SEHNR and FQNEAQ (reference sequence). V was pared by 1 base and J by 4 bases, with 13 bases between. CDR3 length: 15 residues. The CDR3 region is CASSLGEAGIYGYTF. DNA of the CDR3: TGTGCCAGCAGCTTAGGGGAGGCGGGAATCTATGGCTACACCTTC.

In its sample, this clone was seen a few times. The rearrangement uses TRBV6-5 and TRBJ2-6, with a weak D call TRBD1 (5 bases). V gave up 4 bases and J gave up 10 bases, with 14 bases separating them. The CDR3 totals 14 residues. CDR1 and CDR2 (germline): MNHEY, SVGAGI. The CDR3 here is CASSSDSNRNVLTF. The CDR3, as DNA: TGTGCCAGCAGTTCCGACTCTAACAGGAACGTCCTGACTTTC.

This chain's CDR3 is CASSLGTGSRSVQETQYF. In DNA form, the CDR3 reads TGTGCCAGCAGTTTAGGGACAGGGAGCAGAAGCGTCCAAGAGACCCAGTACTTC. The chain recombines TRBV28 with TRBJ2-5; 9 bases map to TRBD1. With 2 bases clipped from V and 1 base from J, the junction kept 11 bases outside the gene matches. Germline CDR1 MDHEN, CDR2 SYDVKM. The CDR3 runs 18 residues.

The sample holds one count of this clone. The genes are TRBV28 and TRBJ2-7, with TRBD1 matching over 12 bases. The CDR3 extends over 19 amino acids. Trimming cost V 6 bases and J 5 bases; bases outside gene matches: 20. The germline gives CDR1 MDHEN, CDR2 SYDVKM. CDR3 protein: CASSLPGQGASHLVHEQYF. In nucleotides, the CDR3 is TGTGCCAGCAGCCTTCCGGGACAGGGGGCGTCACACCTGGTCCACGAGCAGTACTTC.

The chain carries TRBV19 and TRBJ1-5; no clear D gene. This CDR3 is 15 amino acids long. From germline, CDR1 is LNHDA and CDR2 SQIVND (reference sequence). With 1 base removed from V and 3 bases from J, the gap between germline ends came to 10 bases. CDR3 in amino acids: CASSIAASYNQPQHF. As DNA, the CDR3 is TGTGCCAGTAGTATAGCCGCCAGCTACAATCAGCCCCAGCATTTT.

V usage is TRBV5-1 and J usage is TRBJ2-3; D ambiguous. The CDR3 contains 13 residues. The V gene lost 3 bases and the J gene lost 1 base, with 6 bases spanning the gap. Germline CDR1 is SGHRS and CDR2 is YFSETQ. CDR3 amino acids: CASSYAGTDTQYF. CDR3 sequence (DNA): TGCGCCAGCAGCTACGCGGGCACAGATACGCAGTATTTT.

This clone showed up just a few times. The chain employs TRBV6-4 and TRBJ2-2, with D perhaps matching TRBD2 (6 bases). Germline-derived CDR1 and CDR2 are MRHNA and SNTAGT. The V end lost 8 bases, the J end lost 2 bases, and 12 bases lay between the germline ends. The length of the CDR3 is 14 residues. The CDR3 loop is CASGRDSNTGELFF. CDR3 nucleotides: TGTGCCAGCGGTCGGGACTCCAACACCGGGGAGCTGTTTTTT.

The chain recombines TRBV9 with TRBJ1-1; D possibly corresponds to TRBD1 (5 bases). Germline V CDR1 and CDR2: SGDLS, YYNGEE. The CDR3 covers 20 residues. Trimming stripped 0 bases from V and 4 bases from J, with 28 bases between. CDR3 region: CASSVDPLSPTRGGRTEAFF. CDR3 sequence (DNA): TGTGCCAGCAGCGTAGACCCCCTCAGCCCCACTCGGGGGGGTCGCACTGAAGCTTTCTTT.

The rearrangement joins TRBV5-1 to TRBJ2-1, with 7 bases lining up with TRBD2. Germline V gives CDR1 SGHRS, CDR2 YFSETQ. The ends lost 3 bases at V and 0 bases at J; junction bases unmatched: 12. The CDR3 has 18 residues. CDR3 DNA sequence: TGCGCCAGCAGCTCTATCCTGGACGGGGGGAGCTCCTACAATGAGCAGTTCTTC. This gives the protein CASSSILDGGSSYNEQFF.

The gene calls are TRBV15 and TRBJ2-3, with D perhaps matching TRBD2 (6 bases). The CDR3 has 16 amino acids. Germline V gives CDR1 LNHNV, CDR2 YYDKDF (reference sequence). Trimming removed 3 bases at V and 0 bases at J, with 13 bases between. CDR3 protein: CATSRSSGPSTDTQYF. The CDR3 DNA follows: TGTGCCACCAGCAGGTCGAGCGGGCCTAGCACAGATACGCAGTATTTT.

The rearrangement uses TRBV7-9 and TRBJ2-2; 7 nucleotides agree with TRBD1. The CDR3 runs 15 residues. Germline CDR1 reads SEHNR; CDR2 reads FQNEAQ (reference sequence). The V segment lost 5 bases and the J segment 3 bases; nucleotides outside the gene matches: 6. The CDR3 reads CASSVQGTDTGELFF. In DNA, the CDR3 is TGTGCCAGCAGCGTCCAAGGGACAGACACCGGGGAGCTGTTTTTT.

The rearrangement joins TRBV5-1 to TRBJ2-3; 8 bases map to TRBD2. Germline lookup yields CDR1 SGHRS and CDR2 YFSETQ. V lost 4 bases and J lost 2; bases outside the gene matches: 3. The CDR3 is 14 amino acids. The DNA for the CDR3 is TGCGCCAGCAGCCCCGGACTAGCCACAGATACGCAGTATTTT. Translation gives CASSPGLATDTQYF.

The chain combines TRBV27 with TRBJ2-3, with 8 bases matching TRBD2. Germline V CDR1 and CDR2: MNHEY, SMNVEV (reference sequence). The CDR3 is 14 residues long. V shed 7 bases and J 4 bases; nucleotides not matched to a gene: 7. The CDR3 region is CASTIAGRADTQYF. The CDR3 DNA follows: TGTGCCAGCACGATAGCGGGAAGGGCAGATACGCAGTATTTT.

This clone is labeled medium-sized. This sequence joins TRBV10-1 and TRBJ2-1; 8 bases align to TRBD2. This CDR3 spans 15 amino acids. Germline CDR1 is WNHNN and CDR2 is SYGVQD (reference sequence). J was trimmed by 4 bases and V by 0 bases; bases with no gene match: 2. The CDR3 nucleotides read TGCGCCAGCAGTGAGTCAGCGGGGGATTACAATGAGCAGTTCTTC. Translated, it gives CASSESAGDYNEQFF.

This chain connects TRBV7-8 to TRBJ1-1; 8 nucleotides line up with TRBD1. This CDR3 is built from 17 residues. Germline V gene data show CDR1 as SGHVS and CDR2 as FQNEAQ. V gave up 1 base and J gave up 0 bases; unmatched junction bases: 7. For the CDR3, the DNA is TGTGCCAGCAGCTTAGTGGCAGGGGGCGGAATGAACACTGAAGCTTTCTTT. Translation gives CASSLVAGGGMNTEAFF.

V usage is TRBV27 and J usage is TRBJ2-7, with 10 bases aligning to TRBD1. The CDR3 totals 15 residues. CDR1 and CDR2 from the germline V gene are MNHEY and SMNVEV (reference sequence). The V segment lost 2 bases and the J segment 2 bases; nucleotides outside the gene matches: 3. The CDR3: CASSLGTGVPYEQYF. In DNA, the CDR3 is TGTGCCAGCAGTTTAGGGACAGGGGTCCCCTACGAGCAGTACTTC.

The chain has TRBV19 and TRBJ2-3; D not certain. The CDR3 totals 14 residues. V lost 4 bases, J lost 2 bases, and 10 bases lay in between. The germline gives CDR1 LNHDA, CDR2 SQIVND (reference sequence). CDR3 DNA: TGTGCCAGTAGTAGCCGGGCGCCCACAGATACGCAGTATTTT. As protein: CASSSRAPTDTQYF. The whole variable domain, filled in from reference TRBV19 and TRBJ2-3, reads DGGITQSPKYLFRKEGQNVTLSCEQNLNHDAMYWYRQDPGQGLRLIYYSQIVNDFQKGDIAEGYSVSREKKESFPLTVTSAQKNPTAFYLCASSSRAPTDTQYFGPGTRLTVL.

V gene TRBV19 combines with J gene TRBJ2-7; tentative D call: TRBD2 (5 bases). The CDR3 has 14 amino acids. From germline, CDR1 is LNHDA and CDR2 SQIVND (reference sequence). The V end lost 3 bases, the J end lost 0 bases, and 9 bases lay between the germline ends. The CDR3 loop is CASSMERSSYEQYF. CDR3 DNA sequence: TGTGCCAGTAGTATGGAGCGGAGCTCCTACGAGCAGTACTTC.